These 15 T cell receptor beta chains share one sample of origin, sequenced in a study of cytomegalovirus exposure and HLA in healthy donors. A multiplex PCR was run with 60 Vbeta primers and 13 Jbeta primers. Method: immunoSEQ multiplex PCR; TCRdb's copy keeps in-frame clones and lacks some. The table has 99,000 or so clones, approximately 16% seen once. Material for sequencing was PBMCs. The receptors shown here come from a female donor in good health and CMV-seronegative.

The chain joins TRBV7-2 to TRBJ1-1; no reliable D call. V dropped 6 bases and J dropped 2 bases, with 4 bases sitting between them. CDR1 is SGHTA and CDR2 is FQGNSA in the germline V gene. This CDR3 contains 11 residues. The CDR3 bases are TGTGCCAGCAGACACAACACTGAAGCTTTCTTT. The encoded protein is CASRHNTEAFF.

This clone was detected a few times. The chain employs TRBV6-1 and TRBJ2-3; 7 nucleotides align to TRBD2. This CDR3 region has 15 residues. J lost 5 bases, V lost 4 bases, and 9 bases had no gene match. The germline CDR1 and CDR2 sequences are MNHNS and SASEGT. The CDR3 nucleotides are TGTGCCAGCAGTGTTCAGACTAGCCCACGAGATACGCAGTATTTT. Encoded protein: CASSVQTSPRDTQYF.

V and J are TRBV5-1 and TRBJ2-3, with D possibly TRBD1 on 6 matching bases. Looked up from germline, CDR1 is SGHRS and CDR2 is YFSETQ. Trimming stripped 7 bases from V and 0 bases from J, with 21 bases between. CDR3 size: 17 residues. CDR3 amino acids: CASHQPQDSTSTDTQYF. CDR3 coding DNA: TGCGCCAGCCACCAACCACAGGACAGTACTAGCACAGATACGCAGTATTTT.

This clone was picked up a small number of times. This sequence joins TRBV4-3 and TRBJ2-7; a weak D match, TRBD2 (6 bases). The V gene lost 1 base and the J gene lost 2 bases, with 12 bases spanning the gap. Germline CDR1 and CDR2: LGHNA and YSLEER. This CDR3 region has 15 residues. CDR3 DNA sequence: TGCGCCAGCAGCCAAGGCTGGCCGGGGGCCTACGAGCAGTACTTC. It encodes CASSQGWPGAYEQYF.

This clone was seen only a few times. The chain couples TRBV9 to TRBJ2-1; D might be TRBD2 (5 bases). The V end was cut by 3 bases, the J end by 4 bases, with 17 bases between. The CDR3 spans 16 residues. CDR1 is SGDLS, CDR2 YYNGEE, per germline. The chain's CDR3 is CASSAEAVLTYNEQFF. The CDR3 bases are TGTGCCAGCAGCGCAGAAGCGGTTCTAACTTACAATGAGCAGTTCTTC.

This chain links TRBV5-1 with TRBJ2-2; 11 positions agree with TRBD1. The junction had 5 bases not matched to a gene; V was cut back by 2 bases and J by 8 bases. This CDR3 spans 15 amino acids. In germline, CDR1 is SGHRS, CDR2 YFSETQ. CDR3 sequence (DNA): TGCGCCAGCAGCTTAGGACAGGGGGCAGCGGGGGAGCTGTTTTTT. Its protein is CASSLGQGAAGELFF. Filled out from reference TRBV5-1 and TRBJ2-2, the complete variable domain reads KAGVTQTPRYLIKTRGQQVTLSCSPISGHRSVSWYQQTPGQGLQFLFEYFSETQRNKGNFPGRFSGRQFSNSRSEMNVSTLELGDSALYLCASSLGQGAAGELFFGEGSRLTVL.

This clone was observed a few times. The same CDR3 arises from other DNA sequences in this sample as well. The chain is built from TRBV5-1 and TRBJ2-3, with 7 bases lining up with TRBD2. Germline CDR1 reads SGHRS; CDR2 reads YFSETQ. V shed 0 bases, J shed 1 base, and the junction held 2 bases outside the gene matches. This CDR3 comprises 15 residues. The CDR3 is CASSLVGGGTDTQYF. Written as DNA, the CDR3 is TGCGCCAGCAGCTTGGTGGGGGGGGGCACAGATACGCAGTATTTT.

The chain is built from TRBV27 and TRBJ2-3; 8 nucleotides agree with TRBD2. CDR1 is MNHEY and CDR2 is SMNVEV in the germline V gene (reference sequence). Trimming at V came to 2 bases and at J to 4 bases, leaving 2 bases not matched to a gene. The CDR3 covers 14 residues. The CDR3 DNA reads as TGTGCCAGCAGTTTAGGGACTAGGCCAGATACGCAGTATTTT. Encoded protein: CASSLGTRPDTQYF.

In this sample, this clone turned up a few times. This rearrangement joins TRBV5-4 to TRBJ1-2; D is possibly TRBD1 (5 bases). Germline CDR1 and CDR2: SGHNT and YYREEE (reference sequence). Between the trimmed V and J ends, which lost 4 bases and 4 bases, there was a span of 14 bases. The CDR3 extends over 14 amino acids. CDR3 DNA sequence: TGTGCCAGCAGCGGGAAGGACACAGGCTATGGCTACACCTTC. The encoded protein is CASSGKDTGYGYTF.

This clone was seen a handful of times. The chain links TRBV15 to TRBJ1-1; possibly TRBD1 for D (6 bases). The length of the CDR3 is 13 residues. The ends were cut back, 1 base at V and 8 bases at J, with 11 bases in the middle. Germline CDR1 LNHNV, CDR2 YYDKDF (reference sequence). The CDR3 spells CATSRGQDLEAFF. The CDR3 DNA reads as TGTGCCACCAGCAGAGGACAGGACTTAGAAGCTTTCTTT.

The rearrangement joins TRBV30 to TRBJ1-5; weak D call: TRBD1 (6 bases). The CDR3 is 14 residues long. With 1 base removed from V and 5 bases from J, the gap between germline ends came to 12 bases. Per the germline V gene, CDR1 is GTSNPN and CDR2 is SVGIG (reference sequence). DNA for the CDR3: TGTGCCTGGAGTGCCGACAGGTGGGATCAGCCCCAGCATTTT. As protein: CAWSADRWDQPQHF.

The table lists this clone with a few counts. The genes are TRBV5-6 and TRBJ1-4; no clear D. The germline V gene encodes CDR1 SGHDT and CDR2 YYEEEE. Trimming left V 3 bases short and J 0 bases short, with 12 bases between. The CDR3 sequence is 16 residues long. The chain's CDR3 is CASSWAMSSTNEKLFF. The CDR3, as DNA: TGTGCCAGCAGCTGGGCGATGTCGTCAACTAATGAAAAACTGTTTTTT.

The chain carries TRBV10-3 and TRBJ1-1, with D hard to call. The V end was cut by 2 bases, the J end by 3 bases, with 7 bases between. In germline, CDR1 is ENHRY, CDR2 SYGVKD. CDR3 length: 13 residues. CDR3: CAISEGEYTEAFF. In DNA form, the CDR3 reads TGTGCCATCAGTGAGGGGGAGTACACTGAAGCTTTCTTT.

In this sample, this clone turned up a few times. For the CDR3, the DNA is TGTGCCAGCAGTTACGTCGGGAGGACTTTCTTT. Protein: CASSYVGRTFF. The rearrangement joins TRBV6-5 to TRBJ1-1, with unresolved D. V lost 2 bases to trimming and J lost 12 bases, with 10 bases between them. The CDR3 has 11 residues. CDR1 MNHEY and CDR2 SVGAGI come from the germline V gene.

This clone was detected only a few times. V usage is TRBV6-4 and J usage is TRBJ2-5, with 8 bases identical to TRBD1. The CDR3 covers 14 residues. The germline V gene encodes CDR1 MRHNA and CDR2 SNTAGT. After removal of 4 bases from V and 5 bases from J, the junction contained 6 bases not matched to a gene. The CDR3, as DNA: TGTGCCAGCAGTGTGGACAGGGTTCGGGAGACCCAGTACTTC. Protein: CASSVDRVRETQYF.